This T cell receptor beta chain was observed in a study of blood T cells in healthy people across ages. With a J-beta primer mix and a sample-barcoded 5' primer, a second PCR ran 7 to 11 cycles. One entry per CDR3 protein results from TCRdb running MiXCR on the 5' RACE reads. The sample has around 670,000 distinct CDR3 sequences; about 30% are singletons. As concerns this clonotype: A junction boundary mismatches the germline segment, possibly from a read error.

Germline V gene sequence: CDR1 SGHTA, CDR2 FQGNSA. CDR3 length equals 15 residues. This clonotype was obtained from a woman of 80 years or more in good health. The sequencing sample was made of blood. J is TRBJ2-1 and V is TRBV7-2, with 9 bases aligning to TRBD2. The CDR3 loop is CASSLDSGGYNKQFF. The CDR3 region has the DNA TGTGCCAGCAGCTTGGACAGCGGGGGGTACAATAAGCAGTTCTTC.